A selection of T cell receptor beta chains follows, all from one sample in a study of blood T cell repertoires in COVID-19. Libraries were prepared by immunoSEQ multiplex PCR; TCRdb keeps only in-frame clonotypes and omits some of them. The data show 150,000 to 200,000 clones, with around 80% seen just once and roughly 17% held by the top ten. Sequencing was carried out using PBMCs or T cells enriched from blood (not recorded which). The receptors derive from a woman between 50 and 59 years old who had recovered from COVID-19. Each CDR3 is given with its conserved first and last residue. A D gene is named only where the DNA matches it firmly. Only some rows state a clone size, as once, few, many or a class for expanded clones.

size	D	V	J	CDR3	DNA
-	TRBD2	TRBV2	TRBJ2-3	CATRLAQSYDTQYF	TGTGCCACTAGACTAGCCCAGTCATACGATACGCAGTATTTT
-	TRBD1	TRBV27	TRBJ1-2	CASSSRQGANGYTF	TGTGCCAGCAGTTCTCGACAGGGGGCTAATGGCTACACCTTC
-	-	TRBV21-1	TRBJ2-3	CASSKDGGRGPDTQYF	TGTGCCAGCAGCAAAGATGGCGGGAGGGGCCCAGATACGCAGTATTTT
-	TRBD1	TRBV28	TRBJ1-3	CASGTGGVGNTIYF	TGTGCCAGCGGGACAGGGGGCGTGGGAAACACCATATATTTT
few	-	TRBV29-1	TRBJ1-1	CSAMGQMNTEAFF	TGCAGCGCCATGGGACAAATGAACACTGAAGCTTTCTTT
-	-	TRBV6-2/TRBV6-3	TRBJ2-7	CASSLQRDEQYF	TGTGCCAGCAGTCTCCAGAGGGACGAGCAGTACTTC
-	-	TRBV28	TRBJ1-2	CASSPGQRSYGYTF	TGTGCCAGCAGCCCCGGACAGAGAAGCTATGGCTACACCTTC
-	-	TRBV18	TRBJ1-1	CASSPPWGQINTEAFF	TGTGCCAGCTCACCACCGTGGGGACAAATTAACACTGAAGCTTTCTTT
few	-	TRBV7-9	TRBJ1-1	CASSLALNTEAFF	TGTGCCAGCAGCCTTGCGCTGAACACTGAAGCTTTCTTT
few	TRBD2	TRBV11-3	TRBJ2-1	CASSPQGGRIGEQFF	TGTGCCAGCAGCCCCCAGGGCGGGAGAATTGGTGAGCAGTTCTTC
-	TRBD2	TRBV7-2	TRBJ2-5	CASSLGGTSGRETQYF	TGTGCCAGCAGCTTAGGAGGGACTAGCGGGCGAGAGACCCAGTACTTC
once	TRBD1	TRBV5-5	TRBJ2-7	CASSINPTGGAYEQYF	TGTGCCAGCAGCATAAACCCGACAGGGGGTGCCTACGAGCAGTACTTC
-	TRBD2	TRBV27	TRBJ2-7	CASSLLAGGSYEQYF	TGTGCCAGCAGTTTACTAGCGGGAGGTTCCTACGAGCAGTACTTC
-	-	TRBV4-1	TRBJ1-2	CASSQVEGLLRDYTF	TGCGCCAGCAGCCAAGTGGAGGGATTGCTCAGGGACTACACCTTC
-	-	TRBV3-1/TRBV3-2	TRBJ1-4	CASSFRHSPNEKLFF	TGTGCCAGCAGCTTTCGACATAGTCCGAATGAAAAACTGTTTTTT
-	-	TRBV3-1/TRBV3-2	TRBJ2-7	CASSQAGLNYEQYF	TGTGCCAGCAGCCAGGCGGGACTCAACTACGAGCAGTACTTC
-	-	TRBV6-5	TRBJ1-3	CASSYGPSSSGNTIYF	TGTGCCAGCAGTTACGGGCCGAGCAGCTCTGGAAACACCATATATTTT
-	-	TRBV15	TRBJ1-2	CATSRDGGGGAFNYGYTF	TGTGCCACCAGCAGAGATGGTGGCGGAGGGGCCTTTAACTATGGCTACACCTTC
-	TRBD2	TRBV5-4	TRBJ2-1	CASSSPSGRAYNEQFF	TGTGCCAGCAGCTCCCCGTCCGGGAGGGCCTACAATGAGCAGTTCTTC
-	-	TRBV3-1/TRBV3-2	TRBJ2-7	CASSQDFGGGYEQYF	TGTGCCAGCAGCCAAGACTTCGGGGGTGGCTACGAGCAGTACTTC
once	TRBD1	TRBV19	TRBJ1-1	CASSPDRLNTEAFF	TGTGCCAGTAGTCCGGACAGGCTGAACACTGAAGCTTTCTTT
-	TRBD2	TRBV7-3	TRBJ2-3	CASSFNSGNTQYF	TGTGCCAGCAGCTTCAATAGCGGGAATACGCAGTATTTT
-	TRBD2	TRBV5-6	TRBJ2-5	CASSIAPGLAASFGETQYF	TGTGCCAGCAGCATAGCGCCGGGACTAGCGGCTTCCTTTGGAGAGACCCAGTACTTC
-	TRBD1	TRBV5-1	TRBJ2-1	CASSPVPGQGYNEQFF	TGCGCCAGCAGCCCCGTCCCGGGACAGGGTTACAATGAGCAGTTCTTC
-	-	TRBV9	TRBJ2-5	CASSGNRDNVKTQYF	TGTGCCAGCAGCGGTAACAGGGACAATGTTAAGACCCAGTACTTC
once	TRBD1	TRBV5-5	TRBJ1-4	CASNRGREEKLFF	TGTGCCAGTAACAGGGGGCGAGAGGAAAAACTGTTTTTT
once	TRBD1	TRBV19	TRBJ1-6	CASSESGTGSLPLHF	TGTGCCAGTAGTGAATCCGGGACAGGGTCCTTACCCCTCCACTTT
-	-	TRBV28	TRBJ2-7	CASRKQGSYEQYF	TGTGCCAGCAGAAAACAGGGTTCCTACGAGCAGTACTTC
-	-	TRBV18	TRBJ1-1	CASSESTEAFF	TGTGCCAGCTCAGAGAGCACTGAAGCTTTCTTT
once	TRBD1	TRBV6-2/TRBV6-3	TRBJ2-3	CASGPTGTDTQYF	TGTGCCAGCGGCCCGACAGGGACAGATACGCAGTATTTT
once	-	TRBV7-2	TRBJ2-4	CASSLSIAKNIQYF	TGTGCCAGCAGCTTGAGCATAGCCAAAAACATTCAGTACTTC
few	-	TRBV2	TRBJ2-6	CASRRGTLSGANVLTF	TGTGCCAGCAGACGGGGGACCCTCTCTGGGGCCAACGTCCTGACTTTC
-	-	TRBV5-1	TRBJ2-5	CASSSLSSGKETQYF	TGCGCCAGCAGCTCATTAAGTAGCGGTAAAGAGACCCAGTACTTC
-	TRBD2	TRBV28	TRBJ2-3	CASSLYGGRGADTQYF	TGTGCCAGCAGTTTATATGGCGGGAGAGGGGCAGATACGCAGTATTTT
-	TRBD2	TRBV7-3	TRBJ2-1	CASSPLAAGGVNEQFF	TGTGCCAGCAGCCCCCTTGCAGCGGGGGGGGTGAATGAGCAGTTCTTC
-	-	TRBV7-2	TRBJ2-7	CASSLVQGLYEQYF	TGTGCCAGCAGCTTAGTACAGGGCCTCTACGAGCAGTACTTC
-	-	TRBV2	TRBJ2-3	CASAGPDTQYF	TGTGCCAGCGCGGGCCCAGATACGCAGTATTTT
-	TRBD1	TRBV10-1	TRBJ2-7	CASSPKTGDLGYEQYF	TGCGCCAGCAGCCCCAAAACAGGGGACCTCGGGTACGAGCAGTACTTC
few	-	TRBV7-9	TRBJ2-7	CASSLGPGAYEQYF	TGTGCCAGCAGCTTAGGCCCCGGGGCCTACGAGCAGTACTTC
-	TRBD2	TRBV7-9	TRBJ2-1	CASSPDTGTSGNNEQFF	TGTGCCAGCAGCCCCGACACCGGGACTAGCGGGAACAATGAGCAGTTCTTC
-	-	TRBV30	TRBJ2-2	CAWIRDNTGELFF	TGTGCCTGGATACGGGATAACACCGGGGAGCTGTTTTTT
-	TRBD1	TRBV5-4	TRBJ1-2	CASSLGTGPTYGYTF	TGTGCCAGCAGCTTGGGGACAGGGCCTACCTATGGCTACACCTTC